The entry that follows covers one T cell receptor (beta chain) sequence. No antigen is known for it. V shed 6 bases, J shed 1 base, and the junction held 9 bases outside the gene matches. Germline-derived CDR1 and CDR2 are SNHLY and FYNNEI. This CDR3 contains 16 residues. This record belongs to a study of blood T cells in healthy people across ages. Notes on the study in general: Reliance upon unsorted PBMCs precluded definitive naive versus antigen-experienced comparison.

Then a second PCR, running roughly 6 to 11 cycles, was carried out with a sample-barcoded 5' primer and a J-beta primer mix. Carrying 12 random nucleotides, a template-switch adaptor labeled each individual cDNA molecule. TCRdb fed the 5' RACE reads into MiXCR, producing one record per CDR3 protein. The table shows about 1.4 million distinct CDR3 sequences, with approximately 60% occurring only once. Sequenced material: blood. The J gene is TRBJ2-7, the V gene TRBV2; TRBD2 agrees at 10 bases. The TCR was taken from a man between 18 and 35 years old in good health. The CDR3: CASRRASGSSSYEQYF. CDR3 coding DNA: TGTGCCAGCAGGAGGGCTAGCGGGAGTTCGTCCTACGAGCAGTACTTC.